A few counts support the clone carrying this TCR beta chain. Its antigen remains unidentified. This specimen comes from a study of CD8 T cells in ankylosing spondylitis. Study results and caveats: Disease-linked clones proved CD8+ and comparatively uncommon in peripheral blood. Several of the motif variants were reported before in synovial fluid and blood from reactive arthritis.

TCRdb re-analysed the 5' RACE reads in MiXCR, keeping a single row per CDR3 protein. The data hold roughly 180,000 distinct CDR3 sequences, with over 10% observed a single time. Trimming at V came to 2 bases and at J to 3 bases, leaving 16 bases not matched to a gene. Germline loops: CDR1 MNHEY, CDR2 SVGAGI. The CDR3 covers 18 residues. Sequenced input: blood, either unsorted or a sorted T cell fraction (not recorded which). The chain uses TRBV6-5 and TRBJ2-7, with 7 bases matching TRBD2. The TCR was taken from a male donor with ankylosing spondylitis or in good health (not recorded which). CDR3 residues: CASSYPTGGETYLYEQYF. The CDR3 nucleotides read TGTGCCAGCAGTTACCCCACGGGGGGAGAGACTTATCTCTACGAGCAGTACTTC.